One TCR beta chain is described in this entry. Germline V lookup: CDR1 MNHNS, CDR2 SASEGT. This CDR3 is 15 amino acids long. The V end lost 7 bases, the J end lost 2 bases, and 14 bases lay between the germline ends. The data stem from a study of T cell changes during pregnancy in multiple sclerosis. Repertoires were generated with immunoSEQ multiplex PCR, while TCRdb's copy carries only in-frame clones and drops some. The sample lists 70,000 or so clones, roughly 93% occurring once. The chain links TRBV6-1 to TRBJ2-2, with D possibly being TRBD1 (5 bases). This sample comprised peripheral blood, obtained in the third trimester of pregnancy. This TCR derives from a female donor with multiple sclerosis, enrolled in a pregnancy study. DNA of the CDR3: TGTGCCAGCAATATCGTCAGGGTTAACACCGGGGAGCTGTTTTTT. Translating it yields CASNIVRVNTGELFF.